A single T cell receptor beta chain is shown here with its context. At one of its ends the junction is not consistent with the germline gene, which may arise from a read error. This record comes from a study of tumor-infiltrating lymphocytes in primary liver carcinoma. For blood RNA, unsorted whole blood served as the source, and germline DNA was extracted too. The authors collected about 3.9 milliliters of peripheral blood before surgery. With a constant-region primer, TCR beta cDNA was made from approximately 500 ng of total RNA. Three nested multiplex PCR rounds of slightly modified ARM-PCR generated TCR beta libraries. TCRdb passed the multiplex PCR reads through MiXCR, listing each CDR3 protein once. The sample lists about 180,000 distinct CDR3 sequences, approximately 60% occurring once. What was sequenced was peripheral blood. The source of this sequence is a man aged 35 to 55 with primary liver carcinoma and hepatitis B virus infection.

CDR3 in amino acids: CASRRTGKSIQYF. CDR3 coding DNA: TGTGCCAGCCGTAGGACAGGGAAAAGCATTCAGTACTTC. The chain combines TRBV11-2 with TRBJ2-4; 8 bases map to TRBD1. This CDR3 has 13 amino acids. CDR1 and CDR2 (germline): SGHAT, FQNNGV. The full variable domain, rest sourced from reference TRBV11-2 and TRBJ2-4, is EAGVAQSPRYKIIEKRQSVAFWCNPISGHATLYWYQQILGQGPKLLIQFQNNGVVDDSQLPKDRFSAERLKGVDSTLKIQPAKLEDSAVYLCASRRTGKSIQYFGAGTRLSVL.